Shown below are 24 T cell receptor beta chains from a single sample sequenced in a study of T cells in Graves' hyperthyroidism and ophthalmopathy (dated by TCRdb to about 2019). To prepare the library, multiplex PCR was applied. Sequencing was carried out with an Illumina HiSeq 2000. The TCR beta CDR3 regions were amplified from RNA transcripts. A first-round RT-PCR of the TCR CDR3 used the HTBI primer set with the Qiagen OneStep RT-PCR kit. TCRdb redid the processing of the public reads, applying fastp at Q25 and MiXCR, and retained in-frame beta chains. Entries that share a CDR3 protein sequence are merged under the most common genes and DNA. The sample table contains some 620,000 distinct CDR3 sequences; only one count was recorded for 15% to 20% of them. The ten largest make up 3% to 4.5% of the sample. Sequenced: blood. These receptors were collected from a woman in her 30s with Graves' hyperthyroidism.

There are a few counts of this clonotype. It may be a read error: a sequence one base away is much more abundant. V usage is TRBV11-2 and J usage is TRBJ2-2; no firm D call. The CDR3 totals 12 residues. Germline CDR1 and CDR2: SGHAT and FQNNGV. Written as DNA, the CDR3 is TGTGCCGGCAGTTGGGCGGCCGGGGAGCTGTTTTTT. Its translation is CAGSWAAGELFF.

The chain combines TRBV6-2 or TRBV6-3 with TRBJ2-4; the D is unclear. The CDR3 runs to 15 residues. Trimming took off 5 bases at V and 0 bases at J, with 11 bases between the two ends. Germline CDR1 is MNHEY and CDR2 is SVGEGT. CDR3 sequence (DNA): TGTGCCAGCAGTATCCGTTACATAGCCAAAAACATTCAGTACTTC. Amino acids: CASSIRYIAKNIQYF.

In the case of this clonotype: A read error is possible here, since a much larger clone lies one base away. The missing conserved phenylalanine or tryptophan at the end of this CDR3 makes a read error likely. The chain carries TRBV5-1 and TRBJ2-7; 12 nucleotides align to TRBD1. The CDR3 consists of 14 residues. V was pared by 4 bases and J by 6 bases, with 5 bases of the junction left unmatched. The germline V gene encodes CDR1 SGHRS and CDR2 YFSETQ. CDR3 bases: TGCGCCAGCAGCGCGGGACAGGGGGCCCTCGAGCAGTACCTC. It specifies CASSAGQGALEQYL.

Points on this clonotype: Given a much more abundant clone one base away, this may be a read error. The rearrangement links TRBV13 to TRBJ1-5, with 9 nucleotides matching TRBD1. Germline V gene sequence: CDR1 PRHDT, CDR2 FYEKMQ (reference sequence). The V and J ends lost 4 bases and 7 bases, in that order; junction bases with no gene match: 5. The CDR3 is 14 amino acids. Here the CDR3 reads CASSSGTGKQPQHF. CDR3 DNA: TGTGCCAGCAGCTCCGGGACAGGGAAACAGCCCCAGCATTTT. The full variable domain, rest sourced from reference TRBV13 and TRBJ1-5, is AAGVIQSPRHLIKEKRETATLKCYPIPRHDTVYWYQQGPGQDPQFLISFYEKMQSDKGSIPDRFSAQQFSDYHSELNMSSLELGDSALYFCASSSGTGKQPQHFGDGTRLSIL.

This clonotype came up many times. The CDR3 loop is CASSPQQVNYEQYF. The CDR3 region has the DNA TGTGCCAGCAGCCCACAACAGGTGAACTACGAGCAGTACTTC. The rearrangement links TRBV16 to TRBJ2-7; possible D gene TRBD1, 5 bases. The germline gives CDR1 KGHSY, CDR2 FQNENV. This CDR3 is 14 amino acids long. V was pared by 4 bases and J by 3 bases, with 13 bases between.

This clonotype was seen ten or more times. CDR3 sequence reads: CATSRDGTVGSQPQHF. Written as DNA, the CDR3 is TGTGCCACCAGCAGAGATGGGACAGTTGGGAGCCAGCCCCAGCATTTT. The chain recombines TRBV15 with TRBJ1-5; 7 bases line up with TRBD1. The CDR3 covers 16 residues. Germline lookup yields CDR1 LNHNV and CDR2 YYDKDF (reference sequence). The V and J ends lost 0 bases and 7 bases, in that order; junction bases with no gene match: 9.

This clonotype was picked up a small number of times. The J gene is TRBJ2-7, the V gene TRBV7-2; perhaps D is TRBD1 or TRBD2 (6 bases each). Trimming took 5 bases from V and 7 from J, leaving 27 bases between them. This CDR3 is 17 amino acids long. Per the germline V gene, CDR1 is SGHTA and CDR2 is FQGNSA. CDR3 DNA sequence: TGTGCCAGCAGCCCGGCCGGACGGAGGGGGGCTTTGGGGGAGCAGTACTTC. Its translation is CASSPAGRRGALGEQYF. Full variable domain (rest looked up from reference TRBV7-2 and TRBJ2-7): GAGVSQSPSNKVTEKGKDVELRCDPISGHTALYWYRQSLGQGLEFLIYFQGNSAPDKSGLPSDRFSAERTGGSVSTLTIQRTQQEDSAVYLCASSPAGRRGALGEQYFGPGTRLTVT.

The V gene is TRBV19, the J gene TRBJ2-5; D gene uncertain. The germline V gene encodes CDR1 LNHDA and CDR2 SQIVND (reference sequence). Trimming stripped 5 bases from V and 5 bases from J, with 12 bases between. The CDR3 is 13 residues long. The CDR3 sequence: CASSSDLGETQYF. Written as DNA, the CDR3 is TGTGCCAGTAGTTCTGACCTCGGGGAGACCCAGTACTTC. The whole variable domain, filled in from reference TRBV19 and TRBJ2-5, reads DGGITQSPKYLFRKEGQNVTLSCEQNLNHDAMYWYRQDPGQGLRLIYYSQIVNDFQKGDIAEGYSVSREKKESFPLTVTSAQKNPTAFYLCASSSDLGETQYFGPGTRLLVL.

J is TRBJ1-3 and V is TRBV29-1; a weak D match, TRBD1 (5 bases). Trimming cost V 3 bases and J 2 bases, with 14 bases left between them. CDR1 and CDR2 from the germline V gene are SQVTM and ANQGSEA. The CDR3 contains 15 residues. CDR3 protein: CSVDSPGTTGNTIYF. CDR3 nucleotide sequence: TGCAGCGTTGATTCTCCAGGGACGACTGGAAACACCATATATTTT. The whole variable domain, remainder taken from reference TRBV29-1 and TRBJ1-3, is SAVISQKPSRDICQRGTSLTIQCQVDSQVTMMFWYRQQPGQSLTLIATANQGSEATYESGFVIDKFPISRPNLTFSTLTVSNMSPEDSSIYLCSVDSPGTTGNTIYFGEGSWLTVV.

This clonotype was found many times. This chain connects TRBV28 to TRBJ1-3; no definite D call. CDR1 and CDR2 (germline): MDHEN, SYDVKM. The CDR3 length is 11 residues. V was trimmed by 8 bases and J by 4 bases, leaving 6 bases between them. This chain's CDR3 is CASRGGNTIYF. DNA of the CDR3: TGTGCCAGCCGGGGAGGAAACACCATATATTTT.

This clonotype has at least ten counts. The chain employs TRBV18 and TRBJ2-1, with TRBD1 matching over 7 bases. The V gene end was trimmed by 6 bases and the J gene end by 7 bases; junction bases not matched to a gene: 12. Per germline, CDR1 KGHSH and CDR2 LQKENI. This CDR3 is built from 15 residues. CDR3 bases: TGTGCCAGCTCGAAATACGGAGACAGGGAGAATGAGCAGTTCTTC. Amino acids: CASSKYGDRENEQFF.

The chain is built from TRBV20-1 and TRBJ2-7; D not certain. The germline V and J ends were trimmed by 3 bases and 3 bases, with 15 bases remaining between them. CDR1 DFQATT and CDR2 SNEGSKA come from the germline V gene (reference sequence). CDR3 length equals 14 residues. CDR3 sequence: CSASPHRKRYEQYF. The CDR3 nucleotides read TGCAGTGCTAGCCCCCATCGTAAACGCTACGAGCAGTACTTC.

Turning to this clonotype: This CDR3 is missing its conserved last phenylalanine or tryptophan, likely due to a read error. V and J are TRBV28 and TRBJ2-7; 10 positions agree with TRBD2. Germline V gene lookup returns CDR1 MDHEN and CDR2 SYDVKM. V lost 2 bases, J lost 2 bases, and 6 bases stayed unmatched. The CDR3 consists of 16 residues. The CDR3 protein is CASSLPSSGSPYEQYL. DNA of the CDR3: TGTGCCAGCAGTTTACCTTCTAGCGGGAGCCCCTACGAGCAGTACCTC.

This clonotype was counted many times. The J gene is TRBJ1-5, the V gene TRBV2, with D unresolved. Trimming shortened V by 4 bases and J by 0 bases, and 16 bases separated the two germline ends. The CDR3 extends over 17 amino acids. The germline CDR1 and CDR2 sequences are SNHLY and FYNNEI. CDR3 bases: TGTGCCAGCAGTGCCGAAGCGGAGGGAACTAGCAATCAGCCCCAGCATTTT. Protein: CASSAEAEGTSNQPQHF.

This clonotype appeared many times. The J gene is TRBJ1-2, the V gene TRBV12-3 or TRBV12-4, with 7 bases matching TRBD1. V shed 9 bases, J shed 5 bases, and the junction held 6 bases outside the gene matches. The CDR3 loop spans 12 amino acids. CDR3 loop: CASGWDRYGYTF. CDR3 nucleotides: TGTGCCAGTGGGTGGGACAGATATGGCTACACCTTC.

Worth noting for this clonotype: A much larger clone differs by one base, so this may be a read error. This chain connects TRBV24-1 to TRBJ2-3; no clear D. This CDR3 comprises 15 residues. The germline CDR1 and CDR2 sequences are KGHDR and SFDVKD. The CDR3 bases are TGTGTCACCAGTGATCCCACAACTCGGACAGATACGCAGTATTTT. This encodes CVTSDPTTRTDTQYF.

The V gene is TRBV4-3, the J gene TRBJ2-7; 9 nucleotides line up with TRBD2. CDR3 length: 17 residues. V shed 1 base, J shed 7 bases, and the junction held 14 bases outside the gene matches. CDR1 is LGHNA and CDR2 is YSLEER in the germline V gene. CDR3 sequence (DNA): TGCGCCAGCAGCCAAGGGAGCGGGAGGTTCGCCAAAGGGGAGCAGTACTTC. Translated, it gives CASSQGSGRFAKGEQYF.

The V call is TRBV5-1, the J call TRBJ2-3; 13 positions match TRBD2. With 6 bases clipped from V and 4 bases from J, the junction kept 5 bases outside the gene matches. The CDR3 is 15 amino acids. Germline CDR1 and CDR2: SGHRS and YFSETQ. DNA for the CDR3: TGCGCCAGCACCGAACTAGCGGGAGGGGCAGATACGCAGTATTTT. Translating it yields CASTELAGGADTQYF.

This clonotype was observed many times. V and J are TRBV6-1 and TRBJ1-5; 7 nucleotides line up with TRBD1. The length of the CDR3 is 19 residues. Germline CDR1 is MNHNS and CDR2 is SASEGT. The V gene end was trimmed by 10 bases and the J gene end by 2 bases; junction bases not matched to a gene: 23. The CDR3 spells CANVDGQVKVKGGNQPQHF. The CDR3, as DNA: TGTGCCAACGTAGATGGACAGGTGAAGGTAAAGGGGGGCAATCAGCCCCAGCATTTT.

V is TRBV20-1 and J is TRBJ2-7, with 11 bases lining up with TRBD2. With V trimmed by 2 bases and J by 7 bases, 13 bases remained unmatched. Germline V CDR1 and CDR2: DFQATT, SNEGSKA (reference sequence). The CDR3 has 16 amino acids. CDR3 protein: CSARLTGALAGGEQYF. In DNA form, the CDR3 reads TGCAGTGCTAGACTAACCGGGGCGCTAGCGGGAGGTGAGCAGTACTTC.

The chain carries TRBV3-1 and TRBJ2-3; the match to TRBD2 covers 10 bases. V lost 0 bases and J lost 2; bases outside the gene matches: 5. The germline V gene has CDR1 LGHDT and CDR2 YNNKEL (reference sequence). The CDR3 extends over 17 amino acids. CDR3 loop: CASSQDPAGGYTDTQYF. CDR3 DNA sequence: TGTGCCAGCAGCCAAGACCCAGCGGGAGGGTACACAGATACGCAGTATTTT.

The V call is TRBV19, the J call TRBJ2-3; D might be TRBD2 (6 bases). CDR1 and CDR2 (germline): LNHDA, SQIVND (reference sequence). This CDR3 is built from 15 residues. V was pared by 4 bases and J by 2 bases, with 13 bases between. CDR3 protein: CASSRTGTYTDTQYF. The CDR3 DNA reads TGTGCCAGTAGTAGAACCGGGACTTACACAGATACGCAGTATTTT.

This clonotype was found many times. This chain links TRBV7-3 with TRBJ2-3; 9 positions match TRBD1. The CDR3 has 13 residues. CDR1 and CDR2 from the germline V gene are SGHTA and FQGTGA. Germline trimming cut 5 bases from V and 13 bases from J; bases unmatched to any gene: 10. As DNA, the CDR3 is TGTGCCAGCAGCCCTAACCGACAGGGGGGGAAGTATTTT. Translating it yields CASSPNRQGGKYF.

CDR3 nucleotide sequence: TGTGCTAGTGGTTTGATGCCAGGGAGAACTAATGAAAAACTGTTTTTT. Residues: CASGLMPGRTNEKLFF. The chain links TRBV12-5 to TRBJ1-4, with a tentative D call TRBD1 (5 bases). Germline lookup yields CDR1 LGHNT and CDR2 FRNRAP. This CDR3 spans 16 amino acids. V shed 2 bases and J shed 1 base, with 11 bases lying between them.